The clone carrying this T cell receptor (beta chain) has ten or more counts. TCRdb ran MiXCR on the RACE reads and lists one entry per CDR3 protein. The table has more than 80,000 distinct CDR3 sequences, 10% to 12% seen once. These data come from a study of human T cells and chemical hapten exposure. The wider study: DPC at 0.01% went onto the upper back in patch tests, read at 6 days.

Stated time point: pre-sensitization, week 0. The treatment denotes: therapeutic diphenylcyclopropenone sensitization with weekly scalp DPC. CDR1 is SGHRS, CDR2 YFSETQ, per germline. With V trimmed by 2 bases and J by 6 bases, 8 bases remained unmatched. The CDR3 spans 14 residues. The chain recombines TRBV5-1 with TRBJ2-7; 7 positions agree with TRBD1. This receptor was taken from a woman in her fifties or sixties with alopecia areata. Some clones in this sample may be carry-over from other donors' samples. Sequencing was performed on whole blood, taken in connection with sensitization to the hapten diphenylcyclopropenone (DPC). CDR3 sequence: CASSFPDPGGEQYF. In DNA form, the CDR3 reads TGCGCCAGCAGCTTTCCGGATCCAGGGGGCGAGCAGTACTTC.